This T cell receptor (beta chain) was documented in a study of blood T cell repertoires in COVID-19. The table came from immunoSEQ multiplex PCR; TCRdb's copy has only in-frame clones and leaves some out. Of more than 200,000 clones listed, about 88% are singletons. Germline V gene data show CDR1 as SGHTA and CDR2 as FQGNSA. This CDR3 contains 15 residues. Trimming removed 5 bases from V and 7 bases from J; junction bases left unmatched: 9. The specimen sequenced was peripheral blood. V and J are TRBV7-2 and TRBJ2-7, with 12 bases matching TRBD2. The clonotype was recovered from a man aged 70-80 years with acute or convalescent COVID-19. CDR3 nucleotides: TGTGCCAGCAGCCCGACGGCTAGCGGGAGGGGTGAGCAGTACTTC. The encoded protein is CASSPTASGRGEQYF.